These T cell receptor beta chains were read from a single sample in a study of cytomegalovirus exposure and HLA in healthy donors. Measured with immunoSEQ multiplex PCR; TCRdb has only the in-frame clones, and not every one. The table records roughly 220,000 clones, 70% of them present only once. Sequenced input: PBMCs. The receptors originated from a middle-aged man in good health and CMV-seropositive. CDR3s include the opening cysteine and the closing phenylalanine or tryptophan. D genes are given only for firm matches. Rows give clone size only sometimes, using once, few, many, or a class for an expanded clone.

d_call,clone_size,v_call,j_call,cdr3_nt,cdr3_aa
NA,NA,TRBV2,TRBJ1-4,TGTGCCAGCTACCGGGTCGGGGGATTTAATGAAAAACTGTTTTTT,CASYRVGGFNEKLFF
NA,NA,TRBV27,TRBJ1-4,TGTGCCAGCAGTTGGGACTCAACTAATGAAAAACTGTTTTTT,CASSWDSTNEKLFF
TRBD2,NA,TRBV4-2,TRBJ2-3,TGTGCCAGCAGCCAAGAGATTTCTAGCGGGGGCACAGATACGCAGTATTTT,CASSQEISSGGTDTQYF
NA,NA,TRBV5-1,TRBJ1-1,TGCGCCAGCAGCCCGGCGGCGGGGAAGCACACTGAAGCTTTCTTT,CASSPAAGKHTEAFF
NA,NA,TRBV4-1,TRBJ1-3,TGCGCCAGCAGCCAAGTTAAGAGGAGTCACCTCTCTGGAAACACCATATATTTT,CASSQVKRSHLSGNTIYF
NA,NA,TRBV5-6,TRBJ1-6,TGTGCCAGCAGGCCGGGCTCCTATAATTCACCCCTCCACTTT,CASRPGSYNSPLHF
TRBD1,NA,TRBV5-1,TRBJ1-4,TGCGCCAGCAGCTTGTACACAGGGGTCAATGAAAAACTGTTTTTT,CASSLYTGVNEKLFF
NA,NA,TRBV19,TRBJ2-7,TGTGCCAGTAGTAACCCGGGGGTTGCCTACGAGCAGTACTTC,CASSNPGVAYEQYF
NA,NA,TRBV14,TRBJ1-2,TGTGCCAGCAGCGAAGCCCGTCGGGGGGGAAGGGGCGGCTACACCTTC,CASSEARRGGRGGYTF
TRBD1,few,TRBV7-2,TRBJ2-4,TGTGCCAGCAGCTCGGCGGGACAGGGTGCGAACATTCAGTACTTC,CASSSAGQGANIQYF
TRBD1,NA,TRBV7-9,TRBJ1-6,TGTGCCAGCAGCTACTTAGAGGGGGCACTCCTCAATTCACCCCTCCACTTT,CASSYLEGALLNSPLHF
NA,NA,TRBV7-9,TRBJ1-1,TGTGCCAGCAGCTTAGAGGAGGGCGGTGAAGCTTTCTTT,CASSLEEGGEAFF
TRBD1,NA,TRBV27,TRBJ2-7,TGTGCCAGCAGCCCCTTTCAGGGGGATTACGAGCAGTACTTC,CASSPFQGDYEQYF
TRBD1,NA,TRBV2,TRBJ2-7,TGTGCCAGCAGTACGAACAGGGGGCGACTATACGAGCAGTACTTC,CASSTNRGRLYEQYF
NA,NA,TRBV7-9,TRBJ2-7,TGTGCCAGCAGCCCATGGGGAGGTTGGGGCCAGGGGGTTTACGAGCAGTACTTC,CASSPWGGWGQGVYEQYF
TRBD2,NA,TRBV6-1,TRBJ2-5,TGTGCCAGCAGTGCCGGACTAGCGGGGAGAGAGACCCAGTACTTC,CASSAGLAGRETQYF
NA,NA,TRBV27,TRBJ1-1,TGTGCCAGTAGGGGGGGGGCTGAAGCTTTCTTT,CASRGGAEAFF
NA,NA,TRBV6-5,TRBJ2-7,TGTGCCAGCCGGAGAGGGAGCTACGAGCAGTACTTC,CASRRGSYEQYF
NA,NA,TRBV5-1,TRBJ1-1,TGCGCCAGCAGCTTGGCCGGGTCCCGCGGTTACACTGAAGCTTTCTTT,CASSLAGSRGYTEAFF
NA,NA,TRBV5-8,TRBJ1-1,TGTGCCAGCAGCTTGGGGGGGCGCCGGACTGAAGCTTTCTTT,CASSLGGRRTEAFF
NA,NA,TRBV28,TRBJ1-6,TGTGCCAGCAGTCCCGCCGGAGGGAATAATTCACCCCTCCACTTT,CASSPAGGNNSPLHF
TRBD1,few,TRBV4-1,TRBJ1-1,TGCGCCAGCAGCCAGGGACAGGGGGCCGACTGGACTGAAGCTTTCTTT,CASSQGQGADWTEAFF
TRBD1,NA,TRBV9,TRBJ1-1,TGTGCCAGCAGCCCCGGACAGGGGGAGGACACTGAAGCTTTCTTT,CASSPGQGEDTEAFF
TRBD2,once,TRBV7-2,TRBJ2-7,TGTGCCAGCAGCTTACTCGGACTAGCGGACAGCTACGAGCAGTACTTC,CASSLLGLADSYEQYF
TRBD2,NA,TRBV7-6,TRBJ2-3,TGTGCCAGCAGCTTACTCGGGGGGGCGGGGGGAGGAACAGATACGCAGTATTTT,CASSLLGGAGGGTDTQYF
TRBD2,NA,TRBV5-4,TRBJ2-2,TGTGCCAGCAGCAGCGGCGGGGGAGGGTACACCGGGGAGCTGTTTTTT,CASSSGGGGYTGELFF
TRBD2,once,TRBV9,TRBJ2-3,TGTGCCAGCAGAGGTGGGGGAGGGACAGATACGCAGTATTTT,CASRGGGGTDTQYF
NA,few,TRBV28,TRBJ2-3,TGTGCCAGCGCGTGGGGCGGGGACGCAGATACGCAGTATTTT,CASAWGGDADTQYF
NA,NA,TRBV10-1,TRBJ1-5,TGCGCCAGCTCAGATAATCAGCCCCAGCATTTT,CASSDNQPQHF
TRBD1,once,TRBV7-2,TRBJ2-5,TGTGCCAGCAGTTTCGACAGGGGTCGAGCAGAGACCCAGTACTTC,CASSFDRGRAETQYF
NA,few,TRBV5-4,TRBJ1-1,TGTGCCAGCAGCTTGGCTCCCCGGGACACTGAAGCTTTCTTT,CASSLAPRDTEAFF
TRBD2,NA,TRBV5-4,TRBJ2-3,TGTGCCAGCAGCTTGGGTGGATTTGGACTAGCGAGCACAGATACGCAGTATTTT,CASSLGGFGLASTDTQYF
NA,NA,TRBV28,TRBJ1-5,TGTGCCAGCAGTTTAAGCACAGGGTCCCATCAGCCCCAGCATTTT,CASSLSTGSHQPQHF
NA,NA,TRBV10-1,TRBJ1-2,TGCGCCAGCAGTGAGTCGAAACTTGACTTAGGCTACACCTTC,CASSESKLDLGYTF
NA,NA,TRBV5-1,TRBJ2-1,TGCGCCAGCAGCACCGGGACACTCAACAATGAGCAGTTCTTC,CASSTGTLNNEQFF
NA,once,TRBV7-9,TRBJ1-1,TGTGCCAGCAGCGAGGGGGTCGGGACTGAAGCTTTCTTT,CASSEGVGTEAFF
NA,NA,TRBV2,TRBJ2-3,TGTGCCAGCAGTCGAGACACAGATACGCAGTATTTT,CASSRDTDTQYF
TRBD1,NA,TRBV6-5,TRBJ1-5,TGTGCCAGTAGGAGACAGGGTCGCGGTCAGCCCCAGCATTTT,CASRRQGRGQPQHF
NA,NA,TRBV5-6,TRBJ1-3,TGTGCCAGCAGCTTGAGAGGGGGCTCTGGAAACACCATATATTTT,CASSLRGGSGNTIYF
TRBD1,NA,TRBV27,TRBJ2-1,TGTGCCAGCAGTTTGGGTCCCGGGACAGGGGGTTCGAATGAGCAGTTCTTC,CASSLGPGTGGSNEQFF
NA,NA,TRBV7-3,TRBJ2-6,TGTGCCAGCAGCTTAGAGGACATTCACTACTCTGGGGCCAACGTCCTGACTTTC,CASSLEDIHYSGANVLTF
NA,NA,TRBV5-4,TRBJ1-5,TGTGCCAGCAGCTGGGGTGGGGGGGAGATTGGCAATCAGCCCCAGCATTTT,CASSWGGGEIGNQPQHF
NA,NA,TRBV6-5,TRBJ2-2,TGTGCCAGCCTGCGGGACACCGGGGAGCTGTTTTTT,CASLRDTGELFF
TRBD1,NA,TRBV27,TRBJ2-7,TGTGCCAGCAGTTACCAACAGGGGGATTTCTCCTACGAGCAGTACTTC,CASSYQQGDFSYEQYF
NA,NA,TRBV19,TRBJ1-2,TGTGCCAGTGCCCCGGACAGCAACTATGGCTACACCTTC,CASAPDSNYGYTF
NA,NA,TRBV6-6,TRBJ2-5,TGTGCCAGCAGTTACTTCGACAGGCCGGAGACCCAGTACTTC,CASSYFDRPETQYF
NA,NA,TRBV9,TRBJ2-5,TGTGCCAGCAGCGTAGATCACAGGGAGTGGGAGACCCAGTACTTC,CASSVDHREWETQYF
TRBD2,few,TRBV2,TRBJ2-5,TGTGCCAGCAGTGATCAAGCGGGGGGGCCGGGGGAGACCCAGTACTTC,CASSDQAGGPGETQYF